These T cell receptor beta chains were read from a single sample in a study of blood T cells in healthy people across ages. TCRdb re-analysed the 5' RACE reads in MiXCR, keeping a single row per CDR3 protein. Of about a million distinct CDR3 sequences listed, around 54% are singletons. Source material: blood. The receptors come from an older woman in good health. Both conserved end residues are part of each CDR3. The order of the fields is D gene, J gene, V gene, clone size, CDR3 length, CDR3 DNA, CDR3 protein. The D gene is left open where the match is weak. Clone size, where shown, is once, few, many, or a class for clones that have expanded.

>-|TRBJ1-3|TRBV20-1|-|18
TGCAGTGCTAGAGATCCCCGGGGGGCCTGGAGCTCTGGAAACACCATATATTTT
CSARDPRGAWSSGNTIYF
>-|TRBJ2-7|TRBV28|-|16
TGTGCCAGCAGTTTAGGTCCGGGAGCCAGCTCCTACGAGCAGTACTTC
CASSLGPGASSYEQYF
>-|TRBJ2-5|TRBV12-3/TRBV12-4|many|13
TGTGCCAGCTCATTGGCAGGGCAGGCAACCCAGTACTTC
CASSLAGQATQYF
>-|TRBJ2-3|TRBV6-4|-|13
TGTGCCAGCAGCTACGACTACGCAGATACGCAGTATTTT
CASSYDYADTQYF
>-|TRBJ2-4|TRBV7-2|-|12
TGTGCCAGCAGCCCCAGCCTAGACATTCAGTACTTC
CASSPSLDIQYF
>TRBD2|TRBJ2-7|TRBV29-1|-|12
TGCAGCGTTGAAAGGGGACTAGATGAGCAGTACTTC
CSVERGLDEQYF
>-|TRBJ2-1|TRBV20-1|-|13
TGCAGTGCCCCGGCGTGGGAAGGCAATGAGCAGTTCTTC
CSAPAWEGNEQFF
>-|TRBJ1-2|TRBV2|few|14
TGTGCCAGCAGTGCGGGGCCCGGGGCTTTTGGCTACACCTTC
CASSAGPGAFGYTF
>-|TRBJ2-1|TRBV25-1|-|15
TGTGCCAGCAGTGTGGGGACGGACTCCTACAATGAGCAGTTCTTC
CASSVGTDSYNEQFF
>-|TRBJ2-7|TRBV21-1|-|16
TGTGCCAGCAGCAAAGATTCTAGCGGGAGTATGGACGAGCAGTACTTC
CASSKDSSGSMDEQYF
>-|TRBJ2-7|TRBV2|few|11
TGTGCCAGCAGGGGCGACTACGAGCAGTACTTC
CASRGDYEQYF
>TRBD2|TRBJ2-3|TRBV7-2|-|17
TGTGCCAGCAGCTTAGCGAGGCGGGCGGGAGGCGCAGATACGCAGTATTTT
CASSLARRAGGADTQYF
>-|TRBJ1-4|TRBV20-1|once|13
TGCAGTGGGGTCCGGACCCCGAATGAAAAACTGTTTTTT
CSGVRTPNEKLFF
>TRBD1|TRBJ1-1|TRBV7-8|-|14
TGTGCCAGCAGCTTAGACAGGGGGCAAACTGAAGCTTTCTTT
CASSLDRGQTEAFF
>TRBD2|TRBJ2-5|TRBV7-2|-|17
TGTGCCAGCAGCTTAGAGACTAGCGGGAGACTATCTAATGAGCAGTACTTC
CASSLETSGRLSNEQYF
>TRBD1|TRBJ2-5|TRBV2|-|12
TGTGCCAGCCAGGGGGCAGCGTCGACCCAGTACTTC
CASQGAASTQYF
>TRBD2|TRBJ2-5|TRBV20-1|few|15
TGCAGTGCCATTTTCCCGGGAGGCCTACAAGAGACCCAGTACTTC
CSAIFPGGLQETQYF
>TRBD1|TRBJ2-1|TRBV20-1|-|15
TGCAGTGCTAAATTTGACAGGGGTTTCTACAATGAGCAGTTCTTC
CSAKFDRGFYNEQFF
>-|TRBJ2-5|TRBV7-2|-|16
TGTGCCGGCAGCTTAGCCCTGACTAGAAGCCAAGAGACCCAGTACTTC
CAGSLALTRSQETQYF
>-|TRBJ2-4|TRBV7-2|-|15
TGTGCCAGCAGCCCAACAAATCTAGCCAAAAACATTCAGTACTTC
CASSPTNLAKNIQYF
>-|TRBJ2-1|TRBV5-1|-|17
TGCGCCAGCAGCTTGAGGAGGGCCCTCAGCTCCTACAATGAGCAGTTCTTC
CASSLRRALSSYNEQFF
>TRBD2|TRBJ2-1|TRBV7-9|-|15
TGTGCCAGCAGCAGGACTAGCGGGAGTAGAAATGAGCAGTTCTTC
CASSRTSGSRNEQFF
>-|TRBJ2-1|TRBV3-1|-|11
TGTGCCAGCAGCCAAGCCCAAGAGCAGTTCTTC
CASSQAQEQFF
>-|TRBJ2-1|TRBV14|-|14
TGTGCCAGCAGCCCTAATCACATGGGCGATGAGCAGTTCTTC
CASSPNHMGDEQFF
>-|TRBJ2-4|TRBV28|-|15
TGTGCCAGCAGTTTGAGCCTCGCGGCCAAAAACATTCAGTACTTC
CASSLSLAAKNIQYF
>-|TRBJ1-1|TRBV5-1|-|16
TGCGCCAGCAGCTGGGACGTAAAGGGGCCGAACACTGAAGCTTTCTTT
CASSWDVKGPNTEAFF
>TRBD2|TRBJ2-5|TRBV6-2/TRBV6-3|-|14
TGTGCCAGCAGTTACCTGACTAGCGGAGAGACCCAGTACTTC
CASSYLTSGETQYF
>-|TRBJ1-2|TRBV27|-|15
TGTGCCAGCAGTTTATCCTCGACACCTAACTATGGCTACACCTTC
CASSLSSTPNYGYTF
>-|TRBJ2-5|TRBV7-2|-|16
TGTGCCAGCAGCGTAGTGACAGGCTTATCCAAAGAGACCCAGTACTTC
CASSVVTGLSKETQYF
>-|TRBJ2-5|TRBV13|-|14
TGTGCCAGCAGCTTGGGGGGTAGGGGAAATGAGCAGTACTTC
CASSLGGRGNEQYF
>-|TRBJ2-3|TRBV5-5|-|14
TGTGCCAGCAGCTTGGAAGCCCCCACAGATACGCAGTATTTT
CASSLEAPTDTQYF
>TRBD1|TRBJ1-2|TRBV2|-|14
TGTGCCAGCTTGGGGGGACAGCCCAGAGATGGCTACACCTTC
CASLGGQPRDGYTF
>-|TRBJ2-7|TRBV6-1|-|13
TGTGCCAGCAGTGAAGCGGAGCAATACGAGCAGTACTTC
CASSEAEQYEQYF
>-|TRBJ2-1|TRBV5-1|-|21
TGCGCCAGCAGCTTGTATAGAGGAGGACGGGGTCCGGCGAGGCCCAGCGATGAGCAGTTCTTC
CASSLYRGGRGPARPSDEQFF
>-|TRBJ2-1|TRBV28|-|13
TGTTCTCTCGGGACTGGTTACTACAATGAGCAGTTCTTC
CSLGTGYYNEQFF